A single sample is the source of the 27 T cell receptor beta chains below, sequenced in a study of vaccination and CD4 T cells after COVID-19. Time point of the sample: late sampling 161 to 241 days after vaccination in a few convalescent patients. Stated treatment: roughly 10-day PBMC culture with coronavirus spike peptide pools or control peptides (ViraFEST assay). Cultured CD4+ T cells had their DNA profiled by the Oncomine TCR Beta short-read assay. One entry per CDR3 protein, called by TCRdb with MiXCR from the PCR reads. The data hold 20,000 to 30,000 distinct CDR3 sequences, with roughly 46% observed a single time. No antigen is known for these receptors. Here the sequenced sample was CD4+ T cells from blood, cultured in vitro, taken about 7 months after SARS-CoV-2 vaccination. These receptors all come from a human donor who had recovered from COVID-19.

This CDR3 reads CAVRDLTPDTQYF. In nucleotides, the CDR3 is TGTGCAGTGCGGGATTTAACGCCAGATACGCAGTATTTT. This chain joins TRBV28 and TRBJ2-3; weak D call: TRBD2 (6 bases). This CDR3 region has 13 residues. Per germline, CDR1 MDHEN and CDR2 SYDVKM.

This clonotype showed up just a few times. The chain employs TRBV20-1 and TRBJ2-7; 7 nucleotides align to TRBD1. The CDR3 has 14 amino acids. Trimming took 1 base from V and 6 from J; bases not matched to a gene: 9. The V gene's germline CDR1 is DFQATT and CDR2 SNEGSKA (reference sequence). CDR3: CSARVETGSGEQYF. The CDR3 region has the DNA TGCAGTGCTAGAGTGGAGACAGGGTCTGGCGAGCAGTACTTC.

The DNA for the CDR3 is TGTGCCAGCAGCTCCCTTGAATCTGGACAGGGTAATTCACCCCTCCACTTT. Protein: CASSSLESGQGNSPLHF. The V call is TRBV5-4, the J call TRBJ1-6; 8 positions agree with TRBD1. The CDR3 contains 17 residues. Trimming removed 3 bases from V and 6 bases from J; junction bases left unmatched: 11. Germline-derived CDR1 and CDR2 are SGHNT and YYREEE (reference sequence).

The rearrangement joins TRBV28 to TRBJ2-7, with D perhaps matching TRBD1 (6 bases). With 4 bases removed from V and 1 base from J, the gap between germline ends came to 8 bases. Germline loops: CDR1 MDHEN, CDR2 SYDVKM. CDR3 length equals 13 residues. The CDR3 DNA reads TGTGCCAGCAGTTCTGGGACATCCTACGAGCAGTACTTC. Its translation: CASSSGTSYEQYF.

About this clonotype: One junction end disagrees with the germline gene, perhaps due to a read error. The chain couples TRBV29-1 to TRBJ2-7; 9 positions match TRBD1. Germline V gene data show CDR1 as SQVTM and CDR2 as ANQGSEA. The CDR3 extends over 13 amino acids. CDR3 protein: CSVGQGTTYEQYF. For the CDR3, the DNA is TGCAGTGTTGGACAGGGGACAACCTACGAGCAGTACTTC.

The chain uses TRBV20-1 and TRBJ2-5, with 9 positions matching TRBD1. With V trimmed by 1 base and J by 2 bases, 20 bases remained unmatched. CDR1 and CDR2 from the germline V gene are DFQATT and SNEGSKA (reference sequence). This CDR3 contains 20 residues. CDR3 sequence: CSARVGLISGQGRFQETQYF. CDR3 coding DNA: TGCAGTGCTAGAGTCGGTTTAATTTCCGGACAGGGGAGATTTCAAGAGACCCAGTACTTC.

This clonotype was observed a handful of times. V is TRBV20-1 and J is TRBJ2-7, with D possibly matching TRBD2 (5 bases). Trimming took 3 bases from V and 6 from J, leaving 18 bases between them. Germline lookup yields CDR1 DFQATT and CDR2 SNEGSKA (reference sequence). The CDR3 totals 14 residues. CDR3 residues: CSARGSSIGSEQYF. DNA for the CDR3: TGCAGTGCTAGGGGTTCTAGCATAGGGTCCGAGCAGTACTTC.

The J gene is TRBJ2-2, the V gene TRBV7-3; D remains ambiguous. With 1 base removed from V and 1 base from J, the gap between germline ends came to 4 bases. The CDR3 is 14 amino acids. CDR1 SGHTA and CDR2 FQGTGA come from the germline V gene. For the CDR3, the DNA is TGTGCCAGCAGCTTAATGCGGAACACCGGGGAGCTGTTTTTT. Protein product: CASSLMRNTGELFF.

The chain's CDR3 is CASSLLRDRGQLPYEQYF. In DNA, the CDR3 is TGTGCCAGCAGCTTACTTCGGGACAGGGGTCAACTCCCCTACGAGCAGTACTTC. The chain links TRBV7-8 to TRBJ2-7; 10 positions agree with TRBD1. The V segment lost 2 bases and the J segment 2 bases; nucleotides outside the gene matches: 12. The CDR3 consists of 18 residues. Germline CDR1 and CDR2: SGHVS and FQNEAQ.

V usage is TRBV7-2 and J usage is TRBJ1-2; D uncertain. Germline V gives CDR1 SGHTA, CDR2 FQGNSA. The V and J ends lost 1 base and 1 base respectively, with 10 bases between them. This CDR3 contains 15 residues. As DNA, the CDR3 is TGTGCCAGCAGCTTAGGCGGCGGGATTAACTATGGCTACACCTTC. This gives the protein CASSLGGGINYGYTF.

V usage is TRBV6-1 and J usage is TRBJ2-1, with D unclear. Germline V lookup: CDR1 MNHNS, CDR2 SASEGT. This CDR3 has 16 amino acids. With 0 bases removed from V and 2 bases from J, the gap between germline ends came to 11 bases. DNA of the CDR3: TGTGCCAGCAGTGAAGCGATGTCTCCTACCTACAATGAGCAGTTCTTC. Its translation: CASSEAMSPTYNEQFF.

The V call is TRBV27, the J call TRBJ2-3, with D unresolved. Germline V lookup: CDR1 MNHEY, CDR2 SMNVEV (reference sequence). This CDR3 has 14 amino acids. The germline V and J ends were trimmed by 6 bases and 5 bases, with 15 bases remaining between them. The CDR3 DNA follows: TGTGCCAGCAGGCCGCGGAGAGTGGGAGATACGCAGTATTTT. It yields the protein CASRPRRVGDTQYF.

The chain uses TRBV10-3 and TRBJ1-1; 7 nucleotides align to TRBD1. CDR3 length: 13 residues. Germline CDR1 reads ENHRY; CDR2 reads SYGVKD. Trimming cost V 6 bases and J 0 bases; bases outside gene matches: 1. In DNA, the CDR3 is TGTGCCATCAGGGGACAGTTGAACACTGAAGCTTTCTTT. It encodes CAIRGQLNTEAFF.

This clonotype was found a few times. The chain joins TRBV27 to TRBJ1-5, with D perhaps matching TRBD1 (6 bases). Per germline, CDR1 MNHEY and CDR2 SMNVEV (reference sequence). V gave up 2 bases and J gave up 0 bases, with 17 bases separating them. CDR3 length: 18 residues. The CDR3 DNA reads as TGTGCCAGCAGTTTAAGGGCAGGGGACCTCTATAGCAATCAGCCCCAGCATTTT. Translation: CASSLRAGDLYSNQPQHF.

A few counts support this clonotype. This sequence joins TRBV27 and TRBJ1-5; D might be TRBD1 (5 bases). V dropped 6 bases and J dropped 0 bases, with 18 bases sitting between them. The CDR3 totals 17 residues. Germline CDR1 MNHEY, CDR2 SMNVEV (reference sequence). CDR3 region: CASRMGGTLYSNQPQHF. CDR3 nucleotides: TGTGCCAGCAGGATGGGGGGTACACTTTATAGCAATCAGCCCCAGCATTTT.

V gene TRBV6-1 combines with J gene TRBJ2-1, with D uncertain. This CDR3 comprises 11 residues. Trimming took 6 bases from V and 7 from J, leaving 7 bases between them. Germline-derived CDR1 and CDR2 are MNHNS and SASEGT. The CDR3 here is CASSLENEQFF. The DNA of the CDR3 is TGTGCCAGCAGCCTGGAGAATGAGCAGTTCTTC.

The rearrangement links TRBV20-1 to TRBJ2-1, with D possibly matching TRBD2 (5 bases). Trimming took 6 bases from V and 8 from J, leaving 17 bases between them. Per the germline V gene, CDR1 is DFQATT and CDR2 is SNEGSKA (reference sequence). This CDR3 has 13 amino acids. CDR3: CSAVHRASYEQFF. Written as DNA, the CDR3 is TGCAGTGCCGTGCATCGGGCTAGCTATGAGCAGTTCTTC.

The chain employs TRBV4-1 and TRBJ1-1, with D unresolved. The germline V gene encodes CDR1 MGHRA and CDR2 YSYEKL. The CDR3 runs to 15 residues. V shed 0 bases and J shed 10 bases, with 18 bases lying between them. CDR3 loop: CASSQDRMANTPAFF. CDR3 in DNA: TGCGCCAGCAGCCAAGACCGAATGGCTAATACCCCAGCTTTCTTT.

This clonotype was picked up a small number of times. The CDR3 protein is CASSKAHGYEQYF. The CDR3 DNA reads as TGTGCCAGCAGCAAAGCCCACGGCTACGAGCAGTACTTC. This chain connects TRBV21-1 to TRBJ2-7. TRBV21-1 is flagged as a pseudogene. The CDR3 totals 13 residues.

This CDR3 reads CASSLRYNEQFF. The CDR3 DNA reads as TGTGCCAGCAGTTTGAGATACAATGAGCAGTTCTTC. J is TRBJ2-1 and V is TRBV28; no clear D. Germline V gene data show CDR1 as MDHEN and CDR2 as SYDVKM. Trimming cost V 3 bases and J 4 bases, with 4 bases left between them. This CDR3 comprises 12 residues.

The chain joins TRBV10-3 to TRBJ2-3; D gene ambiguous. The length of the CDR3 is 13 residues. V was shortened by 4 bases and J by 0 bases, with 5 bases between the two germline ends. CDR1 is ENHRY, CDR2 SYGVKD, per germline. The CDR3 bases are TGTGCCATCAGTGGGCCTAGCACAGATACGCAGTATTTT. It yields the protein CAISGPSTDTQYF.

This clonotype was observed a handful of times. The DNA for the CDR3 is TGTGCCACCAGCAGACCTCGGACCGACAATCAGCCCCAGCATTTT. As protein: CATSRPRTDNQPQHF. The chain is built from TRBV15 and TRBJ1-5, with D uncertain. Germline CDR1 LNHNV, CDR2 YYDKDF (reference sequence). The CDR3 has 15 amino acids. The V and J ends lost 2 bases and 3 bases respectively, with 11 bases between them.

The gene calls are TRBV7-3 and TRBJ2-3; D is perhaps TRBD1 (5 bases). With 2 bases removed from V and 6 bases from J, the gap between germline ends came to 18 bases. Germline assignment: CDR1 SGHTA and CDR2 FQGTGA. The CDR3 has 16 residues. The CDR3 nucleotides are TGTGCCAGCAGCTTAGAGCCCAGGGCTAGTGGGGATACGCAGTATTTT. Translation: CASSLEPRASGDTQYF.

This clonotype was observed a few times. The chain combines TRBV20-1 with TRBJ2-5, with D perhaps TRBD2 (6 bases). The CDR3 totals 16 residues. CDR1 and CDR2 from the germline V gene are DFQATT and SNEGSKA (reference sequence). V lost 2 bases to trimming and J lost 5 bases, with 21 bases between them. The CDR3 DNA follows: TGCAGTGCTAGACACCCTTGGAGTAGCGGTGGGGAGACCCAGTACTTC. As protein: CSARHPWSSGGETQYF.

This chain joins TRBV24-1 and TRBJ1-1, with D unresolved. Trimming cost V 3 bases and J 10 bases, with 14 bases left between them. CDR1 and CDR2 from the germline V gene are KGHDR and SFDVKD. This CDR3 spans 13 amino acids. CDR3: CATSDLHTSGAFF. CDR3 sequence (DNA): TGTGCCACCAGTGATCTACACACCTCGGGAGCTTTCTTT.

The V call is TRBV6-2 or TRBV6-3, the J call TRBJ1-2, with no clear D. Trimming stripped 7 bases from V and 8 bases from J, with 11 bases between. CDR3 length equals 11 residues. Per germline, CDR1 MNHEY and CDR2 SVGEGT. In nucleotides, the CDR3 is TGTGCCAGCACCAACGGGCAGGGCTACACCTTC. Translation gives CASTNGQGYTF.

The rearrangement joins TRBV20-1 to TRBJ2-7; 7 bases agree with TRBD1. This CDR3 has 12 residues. V lost 2 bases to trimming and J lost 4 bases; unmatched junction nucleotides: 2. CDR1 and CDR2 (germline): DFQATT, SNEGSKA (reference sequence). The CDR3 DNA follows: TGCAGTGCTAGAATACAGGGGTACGAGCAGTACTTC. Amino acid sequence: CSARIQGYEQYF.